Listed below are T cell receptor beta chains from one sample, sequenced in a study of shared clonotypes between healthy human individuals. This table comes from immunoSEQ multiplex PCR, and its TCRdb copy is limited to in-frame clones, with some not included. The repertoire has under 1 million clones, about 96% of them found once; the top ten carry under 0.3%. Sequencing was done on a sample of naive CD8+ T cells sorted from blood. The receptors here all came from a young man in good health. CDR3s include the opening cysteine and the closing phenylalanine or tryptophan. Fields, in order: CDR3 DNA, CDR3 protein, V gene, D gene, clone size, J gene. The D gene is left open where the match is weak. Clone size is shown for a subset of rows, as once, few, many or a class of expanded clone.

cdr3_nt: TGTGCCAGCAGGGAGAGCTGGACCAGCACTGAAGCTTTCTTT
cdr3_aa: CASRESWTSTEAFF
v_call: TRBV2
d_call: -
clone_size: -
j_call: TRBJ1-1

cdr3_nt: TGTGCCAGCAGTTTATCTCCAAAGACTAGCGACGAGCAGTACTTC
cdr3_aa: CASSLSPKTSDEQYF
v_call: TRBV28
d_call: TRBD2
clone_size: -
j_call: TRBJ2-7

cdr3_nt: TGTGCCAGCAGTTTCCCGCAGGTCCCTAACTATGGCTACACCTTC
cdr3_aa: CASSFPQVPNYGYTF
v_call: TRBV28
d_call: -
clone_size: once
j_call: TRBJ1-2

cdr3_nt: TGTGCCAGTAGTATAGAAGACAGCTCGGCCTACAATGAGCAGTTCTTC
cdr3_aa: CASSIEDSSAYNEQFF
v_call: TRBV19
d_call: -
clone_size: -
j_call: TRBJ2-1

cdr3_nt: TGTGCCAGCAGGGGCTACAGGGGGACAAGCTATGGCTACACCTTC
cdr3_aa: CASRGYRGTSYGYTF
v_call: TRBV6-1
d_call: TRBD1
clone_size: -
j_call: TRBJ1-2

cdr3_nt: TGTGCCAGCGGTGAACAGGGGGCCTACGAGCAGTACTTC
cdr3_aa: CASGEQGAYEQYF
v_call: TRBV28
d_call: TRBD1
clone_size: -
j_call: TRBJ2-7

cdr3_nt: TGTGCCAGCAGCTTGAGGCAGGGGCGGAATAATGAAAAACTGTTTTTT
cdr3_aa: CASSLRQGRNNEKLFF
v_call: TRBV5-6
d_call: -
clone_size: -
j_call: TRBJ1-4

cdr3_nt: TGTGCCAGCAGTCGGCTAGCGGGAGTTAATGAGCAGTACTTC
cdr3_aa: CASSRLAGVNEQYF
v_call: TRBV27
d_call: TRBD2
clone_size: -
j_call: TRBJ2-7

cdr3_nt: TGTGCCAGCAGCCGGACATTGCCCGCCGGGGAGCTGTTTTTT
cdr3_aa: CASSRTLPAGELFF
v_call: TRBV6-5
d_call: -
clone_size: -
j_call: TRBJ2-2

cdr3_nt: TGTGCCAGCAGTTACAACAACCTTGACGAGCAGTACTTC
cdr3_aa: CASSYNNLDEQYF
v_call: TRBV6-5
d_call: -
clone_size: -
j_call: TRBJ2-7

cdr3_nt: TGTGCCAGCAGTAAAGGGGATACGCAGTATTTT
cdr3_aa: CASSKGDTQYF
v_call: TRBV6-6
d_call: -
clone_size: -
j_call: TRBJ2-3

cdr3_nt: TGTGCCAGCAGCTTGGGACAGCGGGAGACGGATACGCAGTATTTT
cdr3_aa: CASSLGQRETDTQYF
v_call: TRBV5-8
d_call: TRBD2
clone_size: -
j_call: TRBJ2-3

cdr3_nt: TGTGCCAGCAGCCTACCGCGGGACACCAGCTCCTACAATGAGCAGTTCTTC
cdr3_aa: CASSLPRDTSSYNEQFF
v_call: TRBV7-9
d_call: -
clone_size: -
j_call: TRBJ2-1

cdr3_nt: TGTGCCAGCAGTGCTGAGGAGCAGTACTTC
cdr3_aa: CASSAEEQYF
v_call: TRBV6-1
d_call: -
clone_size: -
j_call: TRBJ2-7

cdr3_nt: TGCAGCGTCGCGACAGGGTTAAAGAGGGACTACACCTTC
cdr3_aa: CSVATGLKRDYTF
v_call: TRBV29-1
d_call: TRBD1
clone_size: once
j_call: TRBJ1-2

cdr3_nt: TGTGCCAGCAGTTTTCCGTCGGGGGCAAACACCGGGGAGCTGTTTTTT
cdr3_aa: CASSFPSGANTGELFF
v_call: TRBV27
d_call: -
clone_size: -
j_call: TRBJ2-2

cdr3_nt: TGTGCCATCAGTGAAAGACACCCAACACCTTACGAGCAGTACTTC
cdr3_aa: CAISERHPTPYEQYF
v_call: TRBV10-3
d_call: -
clone_size: -
j_call: TRBJ2-7

cdr3_nt: TGTGCCAGCAGCTCACCGGTCGAACACGATACGCAGTATTTT
cdr3_aa: CASSSPVEHDTQYF
v_call: TRBV7-6
d_call: -
clone_size: -
j_call: TRBJ2-3

cdr3_nt: TGTGCCAGCAGCCATAGACTCTGGGGTCAACTTGGACTAGGCCTCTCCAATGAGCAGTTCTTC
cdr3_aa: CASSHRLWGQLGLGLSNEQFF
v_call: TRBV28
d_call: TRBD2
clone_size: -
j_call: TRBJ2-1

cdr3_nt: TGTGCCAGCAGCTCCACGTCGGGGGGCTACACCTTC
cdr3_aa: CASSSTSGGYTF
v_call: TRBV7-6
d_call: -
clone_size: -
j_call: TRBJ1-2

cdr3_nt: TGCGCCAGCATCGGACAGGGAAAAGAGACCCAGTACTTC
cdr3_aa: CASIGQGKETQYF
v_call: TRBV5-1
d_call: TRBD1
clone_size: -
j_call: TRBJ2-5

cdr3_nt: TGTGCCAGCAGTTTTTCATCGACGAACACTGAAGCTTTCTTT
cdr3_aa: CASSFSSTNTEAFF
v_call: TRBV6-4
d_call: -
clone_size: -
j_call: TRBJ1-1

cdr3_nt: TGTGCCAGCAGCAGGACAGGGGGTTTTGATACGCAGTATTTT
cdr3_aa: CASSRTGGFDTQYF
v_call: TRBV6-6
d_call: TRBD1
clone_size: -
j_call: TRBJ2-3

cdr3_nt: TGTGCCAGCAGCCCGAGAAGGGACAGGGTTAGCAATCAGCCCCAGCATTTT
cdr3_aa: CASSPRRDRVSNQPQHF
v_call: TRBV7-8
d_call: TRBD1
clone_size: -
j_call: TRBJ1-5

cdr3_nt: TGCGCCAGCAGCACAGGCACAGGGGTTAATGAAAAACTGTTTTTT
cdr3_aa: CASSTGTGVNEKLFF
v_call: TRBV4-3
d_call: TRBD1
clone_size: -
j_call: TRBJ1-4

cdr3_nt: TGTGCCAGCAGCTTAGAAACTATGGGGGACGGAGACCCTTGGGTTCTGGAGCAGTACTTC
cdr3_aa: CASSLETMGDGDPWVLEQYF
v_call: TRBV11-2
d_call: -
clone_size: -
j_call: TRBJ2-7

cdr3_nt: TGTGCCAGCAGCTTAGGGAGCTTCGATGAGCAGTTCTTC
cdr3_aa: CASSLGSFDEQFF
v_call: TRBV7-8
d_call: -
clone_size: -
j_call: TRBJ2-1

cdr3_nt: TGTGCCAGCAGCGACCTCTATGGCTACACCTTC
cdr3_aa: CASSDLYGYTF
v_call: TRBV7-9
d_call: -
clone_size: -
j_call: TRBJ1-2

cdr3_nt: TGTGCCAGCAGTCTGACTCCCCGGCGCAATCAGCCCCAGCATTTT
cdr3_aa: CASSLTPRRNQPQHF
v_call: TRBV27
d_call: -
clone_size: few
j_call: TRBJ1-5

cdr3_nt: TGTGCCAGCAGTTACGGGGGGGCGGGCGAGCAGTACTTC
cdr3_aa: CASSYGGAGEQYF
v_call: TRBV6-6
d_call: -
clone_size: -
j_call: TRBJ2-7

cdr3_nt: TGTGCCAGCAGCTCTAGAGTGAATGAGCAGTTCTTC
cdr3_aa: CASSSRVNEQFF
v_call: TRBV5-5
d_call: -
clone_size: -
j_call: TRBJ2-1

cdr3_nt: TGTGCCAGCAGTTACTCAGGGGGCTTCGGGTCCGACGAGCAGTACTTC
cdr3_aa: CASSYSGGFGSDEQYF
v_call: TRBV6-5
d_call: TRBD1
clone_size: -
j_call: TRBJ2-7

cdr3_nt: TGTGCCAGTAGTAGGGGATCTCCTATCTACAATGAGCAGTTCTTC
cdr3_aa: CASSRGSPIYNEQFF
v_call: TRBV27
d_call: -
clone_size: -
j_call: TRBJ2-1

cdr3_nt: TGTGCCAGCAGCCCCATCGCGGGAGGGCCCCGCGAGCAGTACTTC
cdr3_aa: CASSPIAGGPREQYF
v_call: TRBV7-9
d_call: TRBD2
clone_size: -
j_call: TRBJ2-7

cdr3_nt: TGTGCCAGCAGTTACTCGGGGGGGAGGCCCCCCGATGAGCAGTTCTTC
cdr3_aa: CASSYSGGRPPDEQFF
v_call: TRBV6-5
d_call: TRBD2
clone_size: -
j_call: TRBJ2-1

cdr3_nt: TGTGCCAGCAGCGAAAGACCCCAGGTACACGAGCAGTACTTC
cdr3_aa: CASSERPQVHEQYF
v_call: TRBV7-4
d_call: -
clone_size: -
j_call: TRBJ2-7

cdr3_nt: TGCGCCAGCAGCCAAGGACCACCTAGTGAAAAACTGTTTTTT
cdr3_aa: CASSQGPPSEKLFF
v_call: TRBV4-1
d_call: -
clone_size: once
j_call: TRBJ1-4

cdr3_nt: TGTGCCTGGAATTACGAACTCCATACGCAGTATTTT
cdr3_aa: CAWNYELHTQYF
v_call: TRBV30
d_call: -
clone_size: -
j_call: TRBJ2-3

cdr3_nt: TGTGCCAGCAGCTTACAACTAGCGGGGTACAATGAGCAGTTCTTC
cdr3_aa: CASSLQLAGYNEQFF
v_call: TRBV7-2
d_call: TRBD2
clone_size: once
j_call: TRBJ2-1

cdr3_nt: TGTGCCAGCAGTGAGGCGGGGGACAGGGAGTTCTTC
cdr3_aa: CASSEAGDREFF
v_call: TRBV2
d_call: TRBD1
clone_size: -
j_call: TRBJ2-7

cdr3_nt: TGCGCCAGCAGTAGCTCGGACAGGGGTCTCGAGACCCAGTACTTC
cdr3_aa: CASSSSDRGLETQYF
v_call: TRBV10-1
d_call: TRBD1
clone_size: -
j_call: TRBJ2-5

cdr3_nt: TGTGCCAGCTCACCATGGGATGGCACTGAAGCTTTCTTT
cdr3_aa: CASSPWDGTEAFF
v_call: TRBV18
d_call: -
clone_size: once
j_call: TRBJ1-1

cdr3_nt: TGTGCCAGCAGCCCAGACTATGCCTACGAGCAGTACTTC
cdr3_aa: CASSPDYAYEQYF
v_call: TRBV7-9
d_call: -
clone_size: -
j_call: TRBJ2-7